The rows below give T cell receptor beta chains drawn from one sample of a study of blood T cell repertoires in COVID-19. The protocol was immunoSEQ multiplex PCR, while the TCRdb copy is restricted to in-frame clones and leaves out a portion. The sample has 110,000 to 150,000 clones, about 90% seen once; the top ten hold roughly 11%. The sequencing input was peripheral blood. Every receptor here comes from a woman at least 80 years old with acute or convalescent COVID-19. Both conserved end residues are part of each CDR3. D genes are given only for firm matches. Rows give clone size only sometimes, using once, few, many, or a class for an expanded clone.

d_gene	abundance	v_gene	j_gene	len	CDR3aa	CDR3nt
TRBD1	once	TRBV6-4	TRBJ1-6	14	CASSTGQVGSPLHF	TGTGCCAGCAGCACGGGACAGGTTGGGTCACCCCTCCACTTT
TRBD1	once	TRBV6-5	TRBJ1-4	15	CASRVTGAINEKLFF	TGTGCCAGCAGGGTTACAGGGGCGATTAATGAAAAACTGTTTTTT
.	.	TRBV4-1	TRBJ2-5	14	CASSPRGLKETQYF	TGCGCCAGCAGCCCAAGGGGACTCAAAGAGACCCAGTACTTC
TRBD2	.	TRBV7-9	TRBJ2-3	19	CASSLGLPSGVFGTDTQYF	TGTGCCAGCAGCTTAGGACTTCCTAGCGGGGTGTTTGGCACAGATACGCAGTATTTT
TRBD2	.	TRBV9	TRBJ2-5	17	CASSVGTSGARGETQYF	TGTGCCAGCAGCGTCGGGACTAGCGGGGCTAGAGGGGAGACCCAGTACTTC
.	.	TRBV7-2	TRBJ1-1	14	CASSLRRRGTEAFF	TGTGCCAGCAGCTTACGCCGGCGAGGCACTGAAGCTTTCTTT
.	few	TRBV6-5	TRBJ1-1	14	CASIPGHSNTEAFF	TGTGCCAGCATACCGGGACACTCGAACACTGAAGCTTTCTTT
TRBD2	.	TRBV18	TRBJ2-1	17	CASSAGTSGGAYNEQFF	TGTGCCAGCTCAGCCGGGACTAGCGGGGGCGCCTACAATGAGCAGTTCTTC
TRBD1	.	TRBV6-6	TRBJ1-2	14	CASNGDRALYGYTF	TGTGCCAGCAACGGTGACAGGGCTCTCTATGGCTACACCTTC
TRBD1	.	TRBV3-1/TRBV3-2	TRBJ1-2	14	CASSQRQGAGGYTF	TGTGCCAGCAGCCAACGACAGGGGGCTGGTGGCTACACCTTC
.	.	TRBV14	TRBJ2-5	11	CASSALETQYF	TGTGCCAGCAGCGCACTGGAGACCCAGTACTTC
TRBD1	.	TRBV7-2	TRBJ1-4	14	CASSLRGQGEKLFF	TGTGCCAGCAGCTTAAGGGGGCAGGGTGAAAAACTGTTTTTT
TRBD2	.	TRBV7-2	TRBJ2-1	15	CASSRTSPSYNEQFF	TGTGCCAGCAGCCGGACTAGCCCCTCCTACAATGAGCAGTTCTTC
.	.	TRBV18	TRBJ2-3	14	CASSLGQSTDTQYF	TGTGCCAGCTCACTAGGACAGTCCACAGATACGCAGTATTTT
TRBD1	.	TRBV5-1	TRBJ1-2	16	CASSPGQGATNYGYTF	TGCGCCAGCAGCCCTGGACAGGGGGCCACTAACTATGGCTACACCTTC
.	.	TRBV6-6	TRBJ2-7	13	CASSPRTSGEQYF	TGTGCCAGCAGTCCCCGTACAAGCGGGGAGCAGTACTTC
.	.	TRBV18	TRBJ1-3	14	CASFFQVSGNTIYF	TGTGCCAGCTTCTTCCAGGTCTCTGGAAACACCATATATTTT
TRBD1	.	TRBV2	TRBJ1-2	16	CASSPNLFRGNYGYTF	TGTGCCAGCAGTCCGAACTTGTTCAGGGGGAACTATGGCTACACCTTC
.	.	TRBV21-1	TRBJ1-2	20	CASSNRPIQQGAVRKNGYTF	TGTGCCAGCAGCAACCGACCAATACAACAGGGGGCCGTGAGGAAAAATGGCTACACCTTC
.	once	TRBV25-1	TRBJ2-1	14	CASSEGLAYNEQFF	TGTGCCAGCAGTGAAGGACTGGCATACAATGAGCAGTTCTTC
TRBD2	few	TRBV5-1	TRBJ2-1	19	CASSPGPGTSGGSYNEQFF	TGCGCCAGCAGCCCCGGTCCCGGGACTAGCGGGGGGTCCTACAATGAGCAGTTCTTC
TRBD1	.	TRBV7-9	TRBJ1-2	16	CASSFGADRGLVGYTF	TGTGCCAGCAGCTTTGGGGCGGACAGGGGGCTTGTTGGCTACACCTTC
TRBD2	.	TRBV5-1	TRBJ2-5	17	CASSLGAGGLGEETQYF	TGCGCCAGCAGCTTGGGTGCGGGGGGGCTCGGTGAAGAGACCCAGTACTTC
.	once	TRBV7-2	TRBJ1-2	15	CASSSGGTPLEGYTF	TGTGCCAGCAGCTCAGGCGGGACCCCCTTAGAGGGCTACACCTTC
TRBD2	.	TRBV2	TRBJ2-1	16	CASISGLAGLYNEQFF	TGTGCCAGCATTTCGGGACTAGCGGGGTTATACAATGAGCAGTTCTTC
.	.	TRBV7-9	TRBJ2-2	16	CASSYPGTPNTGELFF	TGTGCCAGCAGCTACCCCGGGACTCCTAACACCGGGGAGCTGTTTTTT
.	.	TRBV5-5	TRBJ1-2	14	CASRPGLTNYGYTF	TGTGCCAGCAGGCCGGGACTGACAAACTATGGCTACACCTTC
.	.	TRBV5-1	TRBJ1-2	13	CASSLSEGGGYTF	TGCGCCAGCAGCTTGTCCGAGGGAGGTGGCTACACCTTC
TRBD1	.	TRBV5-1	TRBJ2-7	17	CASSLVPGTGRTYEQYF	TGCGCCAGCAGCTTGGTTCCCGGGACAGGTAGGACCTACGAGCAGTACTTC
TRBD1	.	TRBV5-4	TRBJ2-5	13	CASSEDRAKTQYF	TGTGCCAGCAGCGAGGACAGGGCGAAGACCCAGTACTTC
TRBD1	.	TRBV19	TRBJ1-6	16	CASSIAGQASVFPLHF	TGTGCCAGTAGTATAGCTGGACAGGCCTCGGTTTTCCCCCTCCACTTT
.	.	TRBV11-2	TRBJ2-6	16	CASSFYQASGANVLTF	TGTGCCAGCAGCTTCTACCAGGCCTCTGGGGCCAACGTCCTGACTTTC
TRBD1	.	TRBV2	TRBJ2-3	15	CASSVDRGETDTQYF	TGTGCCAGCAGTGTGGACAGGGGGGAGACAGATACGCAGTATTTT
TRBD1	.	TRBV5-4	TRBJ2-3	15	CASSLGQGGTDTQYF	TGTGCCAGCAGCTTGGGACAGGGGGGGACAGATACGCAGTATTTT
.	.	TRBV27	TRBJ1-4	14	CASSWDFPGEKLFF	TGTGCCAGCAGTTGGGACTTCCCAGGTGAAAAACTGTTTTTT
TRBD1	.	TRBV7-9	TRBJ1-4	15	CASSLAYRGSEKLFF	TGTGCCAGCAGCTTAGCGTACAGGGGGAGTGAAAAACTGTTTTTT
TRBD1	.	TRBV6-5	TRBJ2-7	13	CATRTGALYEQYF	TGTGCCACACGGACAGGGGCACTCTACGAGCAGTACTTC
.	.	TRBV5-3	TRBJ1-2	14	CARSFSQGCYGYTF	TGTGCCAGAAGCTTCTCCCAGGGATGCTATGGCTACACCTTC
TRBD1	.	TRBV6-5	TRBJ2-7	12	CASSYARTGAYF	TGTGCCAGCAGTTACGCTCGGACAGGGGCGTACTTC
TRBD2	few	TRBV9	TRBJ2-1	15	CASSPTGLAYNEQFF	TGTGCCAGCAGCCCAACGGGACTAGCCTACAATGAGCAGTTCTTC